This paragraph reports one TCR beta chain. This entry is derived from a study of PD-1 blockade in classical Hodgkin lymphoma. Libraries were prepared by immunoSEQ multiplex PCR; TCRdb keeps only in-frame clonotypes and omits some of them. The sample records 15,000 to 20,000 clones, less than 75% being singletons. The time point: cycle 4 day 1 (C4D1), after five to seven weeks of nivolumab. Each and every patient relapsed after autologous stem cell transplantation, and patients got differing brentuximab vedotin exposure. The origin of this receptor is a human donor with classical Hodgkin lymphoma. This specimen was peripheral blood mononuclear cells (PBMCs), taken before the fourth cycle of nivolumab.

The CDR3: CASSLAGNTEAFF. CDR3 coding DNA: TGCGCCAGCAGCTTGGCAGGGAACACTGAAGCTTTCTTT. This chain links TRBV5-1 with TRBJ1-1; D is unresolved. CDR1 SGHRS and CDR2 YFSETQ come from the germline V gene. Trimming removed 0 bases at V and 1 base at J, with 4 bases between. This CDR3 has 13 residues.